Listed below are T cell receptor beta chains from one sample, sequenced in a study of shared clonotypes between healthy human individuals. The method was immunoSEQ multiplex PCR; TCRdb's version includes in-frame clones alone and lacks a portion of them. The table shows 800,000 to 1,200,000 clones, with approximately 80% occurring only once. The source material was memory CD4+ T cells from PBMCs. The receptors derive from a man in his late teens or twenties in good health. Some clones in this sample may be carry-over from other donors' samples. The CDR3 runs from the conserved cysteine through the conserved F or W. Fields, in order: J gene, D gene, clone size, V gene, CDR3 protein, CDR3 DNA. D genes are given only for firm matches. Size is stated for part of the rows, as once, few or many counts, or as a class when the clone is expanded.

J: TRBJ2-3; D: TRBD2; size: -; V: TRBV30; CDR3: CAWSSASGRAEDTQYF; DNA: TGTGCCTGGAGCTCCGCTAGCGGGAGGGCCGAGGATACGCAGTATTTT
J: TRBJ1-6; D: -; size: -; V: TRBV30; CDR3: CAWSQTAGRGGNSPLHF; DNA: TGTGCCTGGAGCCAAACGGCAGGCCGGGGCGGTAATTCACCCCTCCACTTT
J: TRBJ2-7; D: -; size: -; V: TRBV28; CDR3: CASGQFHEQYF; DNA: TGTGCCAGCGGGCAGTTCCACGAGCAGTACTTC
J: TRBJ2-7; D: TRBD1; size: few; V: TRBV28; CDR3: CASSFSGTVVYEQYF; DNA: TGTGCCAGCAGTTTTTCTGGGACAGTGGTCTACGAGCAGTACTTC
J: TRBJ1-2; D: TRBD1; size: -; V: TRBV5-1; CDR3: CASSAGTVVYGYTF; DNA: TGCGCCAGCAGCGCAGGGACAGTAGTTTATGGCTACACCTTC
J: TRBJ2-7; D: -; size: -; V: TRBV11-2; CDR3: CASSTPGGGGEQYF; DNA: TGTGCCAGCAGCACACCCGGAGGGGGTGGAGAGCAGTACTTC
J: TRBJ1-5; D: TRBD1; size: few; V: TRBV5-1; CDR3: CASSLDSPGGGQPQHF; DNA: TGCGCCAGCAGCTTGGATTCCCCAGGGGGCGGACAGCCCCAGCATTTT
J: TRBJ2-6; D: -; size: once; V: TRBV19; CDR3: CATQSLSGANVLTF; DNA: TGTGCCACCCAGTCACTTTCTGGGGCCAACGTCCTGACTTTC
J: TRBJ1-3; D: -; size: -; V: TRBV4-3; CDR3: CASSQDLAQVTGNTIYF; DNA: TGCGCCAGCAGCCAAGATCTGGCTCAGGTCACTGGAAACACCATATATTTT
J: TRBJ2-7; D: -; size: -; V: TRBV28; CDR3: CASSSPGWYYEQYF; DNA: TGTGCCAGCAGTTCGCCGGGGTGGTATTACGAGCAGTACTTC
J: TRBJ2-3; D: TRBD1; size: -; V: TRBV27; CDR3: CASRTGVASTDTQYF; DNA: TGTGCCAGCAGAACAGGGGTTGCTAGCACAGATACGCAGTATTTT
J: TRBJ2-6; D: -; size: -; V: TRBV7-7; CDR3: CARTGSGANVLTF; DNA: TGTGCCAGGACAGGCTCTGGGGCCAACGTCCTGACTTTC
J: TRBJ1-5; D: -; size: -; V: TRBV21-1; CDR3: CASSKAWQGDQPQHF; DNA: TGTGCCAGCAGCAAAGCCTGGCAGGGAGATCAGCCCCAGCATTTT
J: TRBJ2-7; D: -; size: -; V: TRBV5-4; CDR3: CASSSISGDNEQYF; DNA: TGTGCCAGCAGCTCGATTTCGGGGGACAACGAGCAGTACTTC
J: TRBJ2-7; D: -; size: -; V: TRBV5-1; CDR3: CASSPSTWSYEQYF; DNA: TGCGCCAGCAGCCCCTCTACATGGTCCTACGAGCAGTACTTC
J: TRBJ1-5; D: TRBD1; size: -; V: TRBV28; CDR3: CASSLPGQVNQPQHF; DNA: TGTGCCAGCAGTCTTCCGGGACAGGTCAATCAGCCCCAGCATTTT
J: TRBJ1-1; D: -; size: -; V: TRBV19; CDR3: CASSMAFGGVNTEAFF; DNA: TGTGCCAGTAGTATGGCCTTCGGGGGGGTAAACACTGAAGCTTTCTTT
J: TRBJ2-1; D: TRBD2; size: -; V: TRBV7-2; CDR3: CASSSHSALAGTYNEQFF; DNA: TGTGCCAGCAGCTCCCACTCCGCTCTAGCGGGGACCTACAATGAGCAGTTCTTC
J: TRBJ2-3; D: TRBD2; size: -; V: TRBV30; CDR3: CAWSNTREVGDTQYF; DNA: TGTGCCTGGAGTAATACACGGGAGGTCGGAGATACGCAGTATTTT
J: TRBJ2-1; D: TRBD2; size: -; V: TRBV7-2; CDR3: CASSTGGSQASIGRVF; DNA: TGTGCCAGCAGCACGGGGGGGTCACAGGCGTCCATCGGGAGGGTCTTC
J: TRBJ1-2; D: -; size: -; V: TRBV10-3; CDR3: CAIQRGGSDGYTF; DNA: TGTGCCATCCAGAGGGGGGGGTCTGATGGCTACACCTTC
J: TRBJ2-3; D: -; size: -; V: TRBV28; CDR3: CASSLLTRSTDTQYF; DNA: TGTGCCAGCAGTTTGTTGACCCGGAGCACAGATACGCAGTATTTT
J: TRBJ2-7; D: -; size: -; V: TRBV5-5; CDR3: CASSLAGPPFSYEQYF; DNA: TGTGCCAGCAGCTTGGCCGGTCCGCCTTTTTCCTACGAGCAGTACTTC
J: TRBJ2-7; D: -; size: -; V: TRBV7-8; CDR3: CASSLDGGSSYEQYF; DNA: TGTGCCAGCAGCTTAGACGGCGGTAGCTCCTACGAGCAGTACTTC
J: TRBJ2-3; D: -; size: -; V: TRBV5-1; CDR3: CASSQGGAPTDTQYF; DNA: TGCGCCAGCAGCCAGGGGGGAGCCCCCACAGATACGCAGTATTTT
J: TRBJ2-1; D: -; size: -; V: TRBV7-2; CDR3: CASSLRDDGSVEQFF; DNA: TGTGCCAGCAGCTTACGGGACGACGGCTCGGTTGAGCAGTTCTTC
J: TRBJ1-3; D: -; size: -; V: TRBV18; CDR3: CASSQEQGSGNTIYF; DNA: TGTGCCAGCTCACAGGAACAGGGATCTGGAAACACCATATATTTT
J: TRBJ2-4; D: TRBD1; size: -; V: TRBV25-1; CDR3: CASSGTGIKNIQYF; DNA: TGTGCCAGCAGCGGGACAGGGATAAAAAACATTCAGTACTTC
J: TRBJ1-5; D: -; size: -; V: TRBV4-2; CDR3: CASSQSGEGFQPQHF; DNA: TGTGCCAGCAGCCAGTCCGGGGAGGGGTTCCAGCCCCAGCATTTT